One and the same sample provided the 24 T cell receptor beta chains below, sequenced in a study of early T cells in non-severe SARS-CoV-2 infection. Via MiXCR, TCRdb re-called the 5' RACE reads, giving one row per CDR3 protein. The sample contains some 51,000 distinct CDR3 sequences, about 15% of which appear only once. Sequenced material: whole blood, taken at baseline. The receptors originated from an adult who was a healthcare worker with PCR-confirmed SARS-CoV-2 infection or an uninfected control (not recorded which).

The chain combines TRBV24-1 with TRBJ1-2; D unclear. The CDR3 has 11 residues. Trimming took 6 bases from V and 8 from J, leaving 9 bases between them. Germline CDR1 KGHDR, CDR2 SFDVKD. The CDR3 here is CATSSREGYTF. The CDR3 bases are TGTGCCACCAGTTCACGGGAAGGCTACACCTTC.

This chain connects TRBV7-2 to TRBJ2-7; TRBD2 matches at 11 bases. The CDR3 runs 18 residues. CDR1 is SGHTA, CDR2 FQGNSA, per germline. V was clipped by 5 bases and J by 4 bases; unmatched bases: 16. CDR3 bases: TGTGCCAGCAGCCCGGGACTAGCGGATAGTGTTTTAAGATACGAGCAGTACTTC. As protein: CASSPGLADSVLRYEQYF.

This clonotype came up a few times. The chain is built from TRBV24-1 and TRBJ2-6; TRBD1 matches 10 bases. Germline loops: CDR1 KGHDR, CDR2 SFDVKD. The J segment lost 3 bases and the V segment lost 9 bases, leaving 16 bases of the junction unmatched. The CDR3 loop spans 19 amino acids. The CDR3 region is CATHPSGDRGFYGANVLTF. CDR3 sequence (DNA): TGTGCCACCCATCCCTCGGGGGACAGGGGCTTTTATGGGGCCAACGTCCTGACTTTC.

The chain recombines TRBV5-6 with TRBJ2-7; 9 bases match TRBD1. Unmatched junction bases numbered 8, after V lost 5 bases and J lost 5 bases. Germline V gene lookup returns CDR1 SGHDT and CDR2 YYEEEE. This CDR3 comprises 14 residues. CDR3 in DNA: TGTGCCAGCAGTTGGGGACAGGGAGGGAACGAGCAGTACTTC. Translating gives CASSWGQGGNEQYF. Variable domain in full (rest from reference TRBV5-6 and TRBJ2-7): DAGVTQSPTHLIKTRGQQVTLRCSPKSGHDTVSWYQQALGQGPQFIFQYYEEEERQRGNFPDRFSGHQFPNYSSELNVNALLLGDSALYLCASSWGQGGNEQYFGPGTRLTVT.

The chain links TRBV5-1 to TRBJ2-7, with a tentative D call TRBD2 (5 bases). Germline values: CDR1 SGHRS, CDR2 YFSETQ. V lost 4 bases, J lost 2 bases, and 13 bases lay in between. This CDR3 is 14 amino acids long. The CDR3 loop is CASSPEVSTYEQYF. For the CDR3, the DNA is TGCGCCAGCAGCCCGGAGGTATCAACCTACGAGCAGTACTTC.

The V call is TRBV5-1, the J call TRBJ2-5, with 8 nucleotides matching TRBD1. The germline gives CDR1 SGHRS, CDR2 YFSETQ. J lost 0 bases, V lost 0 bases, and 4 bases had no gene match. This CDR3 is built from 16 residues. CDR3 bases: TGCGCCAGCAGCTTGGTTGGGACAGGTAACCAAGAGACCCAGTACTTC. Translation gives CASSLVGTGNQETQYF.

This clonotype has just a few counts. This sequence joins TRBV11-2 and TRBJ2-3, with 11 bases aligning to TRBD1. Germline CDR1 reads SGHAT; CDR2 reads FQNNGV. J gave up 5 bases and V 4 bases, and 2 bases lay outside the gene matches. The CDR3 is made up of 14 amino acids. CDR3 DNA sequence: TGTGCCAGCAGCTACGGGACAGGGGGAGATACGCAGTATTTT. It specifies CASSYGTGGDTQYF. Filled out from reference TRBV11-2 and TRBJ2-3, the complete variable domain reads EAGVAQSPRYKIIEKRQSVAFWCNPISGHATLYWYQQILGQGPKLLIQFQNNGVVDDSQLPKDRFSAERLKGVDSTLKIQPAKLEDSAVYLCASSYGTGGDTQYFGPGTRLTVL.

This clonotype showed up just a few times. The V call is TRBV5-1, the J call TRBJ2-7, with TRBD2 as a possible D gene (5 bases). V was clipped by 0 bases and J by 7 bases, with 11 bases between them. Germline-derived CDR1 and CDR2 are SGHRS and YFSETQ. This CDR3 has 13 residues. CDR3 DNA: TGCGCCAGCAGCTTGGACCCCTCGGGGGAGCAGTACTTC. Its translation is CASSLDPSGEQYF.

The chain links TRBV12-3 or TRBV12-4 to TRBJ1-1, with TRBD1 matching over 9 bases. After removal of 5 bases from V and 0 bases from J, the junction contained 1 base not matched to a gene. This CDR3 contains 14 residues. The CDR3 loop is CASSRDRVNTEAFF. In DNA, the CDR3 is TGTGCCAGCAGTCGGGACAGGGTGAACACTGAAGCTTTCTTT.

This clonotype has more than one count but fewer than ten. This chain links TRBV20-1 with TRBJ2-1, with 9 bases lining up with TRBD2. Trimming cost V 8 bases and J 8 bases; bases outside gene matches: 10. Germline V gene sequence: CDR1 DFQATT, CDR2 SNEGSKA (reference sequence). The CDR3 is 13 amino acids. The CDR3 sequence: CSLAGEIRDEQFF. For the CDR3, the DNA is TGCAGTTTAGCGGGAGAAATTAGGGATGAGCAGTTCTTC.

This clonotype was picked up a small number of times. The chain links TRBV28 to TRBJ1-1; a possible D gene is TRBD1 (5 bases). There are 13 residues in the CDR3. Deletions cut 5 bases from V and 5 bases from J, with 12 bases between. Germline CDR1 reads MDHEN; CDR2 reads SYDVKM. The CDR3 loop is CASSRGTATEAFF. CDR3 coding DNA: TGTGCCAGCAGTCGAGGGACGGCGACTGAAGCTTTCTTT.

The chain couples TRBV11-2 to TRBJ2-3, with TRBD1 matching over 8 bases. The length of the CDR3 is 17 residues. Germline V CDR1 and CDR2: SGHAT, FQNNGV. V shed 5 bases, J shed 3 bases, and the junction held 13 bases outside the gene matches. In DNA, the CDR3 is TGTGCCAGCAGCCCGCCCTTCCGGGACAGGAATACAGATACGCAGTATTTT. Protein: CASSPPFRDRNTDTQYF.

The chain recombines TRBV28 with TRBJ2-3; TRBD1 might be the D (6 bases). This CDR3 spans 15 amino acids. Germline CDR1 MDHEN, CDR2 SYDVKM. V was clipped by 6 bases and J by 0 bases, with 13 bases between them. The DNA of the CDR3 is TGTGCCAGCAGATTTGCAGGGGTTAGCACAGATACGCAGTATTTT. It encodes CASRFAGVSTDTQYF.

This clonotype was observed a handful of times. CDR3 nucleotide sequence: TGTGCCAGCAGTCCACAGGGGAACGGGGCCAACGTCCTGACTTTC. It yields the protein CASSPQGNGANVLTF. The rearrangement uses TRBV6-5 and TRBJ2-6, with 7 bases identical to TRBD1. From germline, CDR1 is MNHEY and CDR2 SVGAGI. This CDR3 has 15 amino acids. With 5 bases clipped from V and 4 bases from J, the junction kept 5 bases outside the gene matches.

This clonotype was detected a few times. V usage is TRBV2 and J usage is TRBJ2-7; D remains unclear. V was shortened by 1 base and J by 4 bases, with 11 bases between the two germline ends. CDR1 SNHLY and CDR2 FYNNEI come from the germline V gene. The CDR3 contains 14 residues. CDR3: CASSEGRLEYEQYF. CDR3 bases: TGTGCCAGCAGTGAAGGTCGGCTAGAATACGAGCAGTACTTC.

This clonotype was seen a few times. The V gene is TRBV10-1, the J gene TRBJ2-1, with D unclear. V shed 2 bases and J shed 8 bases, with 10 bases lying between them. The CDR3 is 13 amino acids. Germline V gene data show CDR1 as WNHNN and CDR2 as SYGVQD (reference sequence). The CDR3 DNA reads as TGCGCCAGCAGTGAGGAGGTCCGGGATGAGCAGTTCTTC. Translated, it gives CASSEEVRDEQFF.

The V and J genes are TRBV19 and TRBJ2-7; D not resolved. This CDR3 contains 13 residues. V lost 1 base to trimming and J lost 7 bases, with 11 bases between them. Germline loops: CDR1 LNHDA, CDR2 SQIVND (reference sequence). The CDR3 coding sequence is TGTGCCAGTAGTATAGCCGACCTTAGGGAGCAGTACTTC. Protein sequence: CASSIADLREQYF.

This clonotype was recorded many times. The chain is built from TRBV5-1 and TRBJ1-1, with D hard to call. Germline CDR1 reads SGHRS; CDR2 reads YFSETQ. The CDR3 extends over 15 amino acids. Deletions cut 0 bases from V and 0 bases from J, with 9 bases between. The CDR3 DNA follows: TGCGCCAGCAGCTTGGTTTTTAGCATGAACACTGAAGCTTTCTTT. This codes for CASSLVFSMNTEAFF.

This chain links TRBV20-1 with TRBJ2-7; D is perhaps TRBD2 (5 bases). V was pared by 6 bases and J by 2 bases, with 14 bases between. The CDR3 covers 13 residues. Germline values: CDR1 DFQATT, CDR2 SNEGSKA (reference sequence). The DNA for the CDR3 is TGCAGTGCCTCCCACGGGATTACCTACGAGCAGTACTTC. Its protein is CSASHGITYEQYF.

The chain combines TRBV28 with TRBJ2-3, with a weak D call TRBD1 (6 bases). Trimming pared 5 bases from V and 5 bases from J, leaving 17 bases between. Germline CDR1 is MDHEN and CDR2 is SYDVKM. The CDR3 spans 15 residues. In DNA, the CDR3 is TGTGCCAGCAGTCCTAGGACAGTTAATAAAGATACGCAGTATTTT. It specifies CASSPRTVNKDTQYF.

This chain connects TRBV12-3 or TRBV12-4 to TRBJ2-3, with D uncertain. Trimming stripped 1 base from V and 0 bases from J, with 8 bases between. CDR3 length equals 15 residues. CDR3 sequence: CASSLGHTSTDTQYF. The CDR3 DNA is TGTGCCAGCAGTTTAGGGCATACTAGCACAGATACGCAGTATTTT.

V and J are TRBV11-2 and TRBJ2-3; D tentatively reads TRBD1 or TRBD2 (5 bases each). The CDR3 loop spans 16 amino acids. Germline assignment: CDR1 SGHAT and CDR2 FQNNGV. With 6 bases removed from V and 6 bases from J, the gap between germline ends came to 22 bases. The CDR3 here is CASRDNTGAKRDTQYF. For the CDR3, the DNA is TGTGCCAGCAGGGACAACACCGGGGCTAAAAGGGATACGCAGTATTTT.

This clonotype was observed a few times. The chain recombines TRBV18 with TRBJ2-7, with a tentative D call TRBD2 (6 bases). CDR1 is KGHSH and CDR2 is LQKENI in the germline V gene. The CDR3 is 15 residues long. Trimming pared 4 bases from V and 5 bases from J, leaving 18 bases between. CDR3 sequence reads: CASSLTSRSSNEQYF. The CDR3 nucleotides read TGTGCCAGCTCACTCACTAGCCGTAGTTCTAACGAGCAGTACTTC.

The genes are TRBV28 and TRBJ2-3, with TRBD1 matching over 9 bases. Trimming at V came to 3 bases and at J to 5 bases, leaving 6 bases not matched to a gene. Germline V CDR1 and CDR2: MDHEN, SYDVKM. The CDR3 contains 15 residues. For the CDR3, the DNA is TGTGCCAGCAGTTTCGGGGGACAGGGAAGAGATACGCAGTATTTT. Residues: CASSFGGQGRDTQYF.